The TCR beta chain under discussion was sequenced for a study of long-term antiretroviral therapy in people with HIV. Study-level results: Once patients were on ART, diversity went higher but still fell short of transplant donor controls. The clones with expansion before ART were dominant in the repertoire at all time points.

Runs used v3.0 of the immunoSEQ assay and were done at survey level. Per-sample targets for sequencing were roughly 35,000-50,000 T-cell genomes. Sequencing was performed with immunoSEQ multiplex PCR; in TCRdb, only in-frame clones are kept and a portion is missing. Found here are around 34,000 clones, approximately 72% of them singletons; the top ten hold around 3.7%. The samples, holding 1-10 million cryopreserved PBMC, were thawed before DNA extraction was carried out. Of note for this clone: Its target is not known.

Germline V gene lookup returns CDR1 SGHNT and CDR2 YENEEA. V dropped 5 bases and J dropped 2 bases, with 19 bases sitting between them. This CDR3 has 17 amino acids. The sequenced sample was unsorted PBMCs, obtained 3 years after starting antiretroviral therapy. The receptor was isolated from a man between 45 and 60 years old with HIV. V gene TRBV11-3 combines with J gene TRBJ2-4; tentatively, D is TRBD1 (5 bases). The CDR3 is CASSLGAGRDTKNIQYF. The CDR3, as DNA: TGTGCCAGCAGCCTAGGAGCAGGCAGGGATACCAAAAACATTCAGTACTTC.